This is a list of T cell receptor beta chains from one sample in a study of T cells in Graves' hyperthyroidism and ophthalmopathy. TCRdb passed the multiplex PCR reads through MiXCR, listing each CDR3 protein once. The sample lists around 570,000 distinct CDR3 sequences; just under 20% were seen once. The sequencing sample was made of blood. The receptors shown here come from a man aged 40-49 years with Graves' ophthalmopathy. Each CDR3 is given with its conserved first and last residue. The order of the fields is CDR3 protein, CDR3 DNA, clone size, D gene, V gene, J gene. D genes are given only for firm matches. A row's size may be missing; if present it is once, few, many or a size class.

CASSFLRSSLFEAFF	TGTGCCAGCAGTTTTCTTCGATCTTCATTATTCGAAGCTTTCTTT	few	NA	TRBV12-3/TRBV12-4	TRBJ1-1
CATSDPGLYRGGYSNQPQHF	TGTGCCACCAGTGATCCGGGGCTTTACCGAGGGGGTTATAGCAATCAGCCCCAGCATTTT	NA	NA	TRBV24-1	TRBJ1-5
CASSLGGQLNEKLFF	TGTGCCAGCAGCTTAGGAGGACAGTTAAATGAAAAACTGTTTTTT	NA	NA	TRBV7-9	TRBJ1-4
CASGLAGVKETQYF	TGTGCCAGCGGGTTAGCGGGAGTAAAAGAGACCCAGTACTTC	few	TRBD2	TRBV25-1	TRBJ2-5
CASFGLAGGNEQFF	TGCGCCAGCTTTGGACTAGCGGGAGGGAATGAGCAGTTCTTC	many	TRBD2	TRBV5-1	TRBJ2-1
CSAKPESYEQYF	TGCAGTGCCAAACCCGAGTCCTACGAGCAGTACTTC	many	NA	TRBV20-1	TRBJ2-7
CASSDSQGLGSGNTIYF	TGTGCCAGCAGTGACTCACAGGGACTGGGCTCTGGAAACACCATATATTTT	NA	NA	TRBV6-5	TRBJ1-3
CASSAARDRNEQFF	TGCGCCAGCAGCGCAGCCCGGGACAGAAATGAGCAGTTCTTC	few	TRBD1	TRBV5-1	TRBJ2-1
CSASSWTGPMNTEAFF	TGCAGTGCTTCCAGTTGGACAGGGCCAATGAACACTGAAGCTTTCTTT	NA	TRBD1	TRBV20-1	TRBJ1-1
CASNSGGRETQYF	TGTGCCAGCAACAGCGGGGGACGAGAGACCCAGTACTTC	many	TRBD2	TRBV11-2	TRBJ2-5
CASSDPASGSRETQYF	TGTGCCAGCAGTGATCCGGCTAGCGGGAGTCGAGAGACCCAGTACTTC	NA	TRBD2	TRBV2	TRBJ2-5
CASRRTYGYTF	TGTGCCAGTAGACGGACCTATGGCTACACCTTC	NA	NA	TRBV2	TRBJ1-2
CASSVVDSGSWGPGELFF	TGTGCCAGCAGCGTAGTGGATAGCGGGAGTTGGGGACCCGGGGAGCTGTTTTTT	NA	TRBD2	TRBV9	TRBJ2-2
CASSTTGTSGGASYEQYF	TGTGCCAGCAGTACTACCGGGACTAGCGGGGGGGCGTCCTACGAGCAGTACTTC	many	TRBD2	TRBV2	TRBJ2-7
CASSEGTRGSDTQYF	TGTGCCAGCAGTGAGGGCACAAGAGGTTCAGATACGCAGTATTTT	many	NA	TRBV11-3	TRBJ2-3
CATQGTGITDTQYF	TGTGCCACCCAGGGGACAGGGATAACAGATACGCAGTATTTT	NA	TRBD1	TRBV15	TRBJ2-3
CSAKGTGTYEQYF	TGCAGTGCTAAGGGGACAGGGACCTACGAGCAGTACTTC	many	TRBD1	TRBV20-1	TRBJ2-7
CASSPLGLQNTEAFF	TGCGCCAGCAGCCCTTTGGGGCTCCAGAACACTGAAGCTTTCTTT	few	NA	TRBV5-1	TRBJ1-1
CASRATSGGQNEQFF	TGCGCCAGCAGAGCGACTAGCGGGGGCCAAAATGAGCAGTTCTTC	NA	TRBD2	TRBV5-1	TRBJ2-1
CASSGGRLSPLHF	TGTGCCAGCAGTGGGGGACGACTTTCACCCCTCCACTTT	many	NA	TRBV27	TRBJ1-6
CATGLAGGREQYF	TGTGCCACCGGACTAGCGGGAGGTCGCGAGCAGTACTTC	few	TRBD2	TRBV19	TRBJ2-7
CASSGMGGDNSPLHF	TGTGCCAGCAGTGGGATGGGGGGCGATAATTCACCCCTCCACTTT	NA	NA	TRBV5-6	TRBJ1-6
CATSRVDTGELFF	TGTGCCACCAGCAGGGTCGATACCGGGGAGCTGTTTTTT	few	NA	TRBV15	TRBJ2-2
CASSEIAGILEQYF	TGTGCCAGCAGTGAGATAGCGGGCATTCTGGAGCAGTACTTC	many	TRBD2	TRBV2	TRBJ2-7
CAWTVGAYNEQFF	TGTGCCTGGACCGTGGGGGCTTACAATGAGCAGTTCTTC	NA	NA	TRBV30	TRBJ2-1
CASGLVGGSTDTQYF	TGTGCTAGTGGTTTGGTAGGGGGGAGCACAGATACGCAGTATTTT	few	NA	TRBV12-5	TRBJ2-3
CAISRTSGRAGETQYF	TGTGCCATCAGTAGGACTAGCGGGAGGGCGGGGGAGACCCAGTACTTC	many	TRBD2	TRBV10-3	TRBJ2-5
CASSADPANTGELFF	TGTGCTAGCAGCGCGGACCCCGCGAACACCGGGGAGCTGTTTTTT	NA	NA	TRBV7-7	TRBJ2-2
CASRSSGTGELFF	TGTGCCAGCAGGAGTAGCGGGACCGGGGAGCTGTTTTTT	NA	TRBD2	TRBV6-1	TRBJ2-2
CAISYSSEKLFF	TGTGCCATCAGTTACTCATCTGAAAAACTGTTTTTT	NA	NA	TRBV6-5	TRBJ1-4
CASSLGSVQETQYF	TGTGCCAGCAGTTTAGGATCTGTTCAAGAGACCCAGTACTTC	many	NA	TRBV12-3/TRBV12-4	TRBJ2-5
CASSLAVTGHSPLHF	TGTGCCAGCAGCTTAGCAGTGACAGGGCACTCACCCCTCCACTTT	NA	TRBD1	TRBV7-9	TRBJ1-6
CASSGMVGDTQYF	TGTGCCAGCAGCGGTATGGTAGGAGATACGCAGTATTTT	many	NA	TRBV7-6	TRBJ2-3
CASSLGTSGRSSNEQFF	TGTGCCAGCAGCTTAGGCACTAGCGGGAGGAGCAGCAATGAGCAGTTCTTC	many	TRBD2	TRBV13	TRBJ2-1
CASRLGHDDFYEQYF	TGTGCCAGCAGACTTGGACACGACGACTTTTACGAGCAGTACTTC	many	NA	TRBV6-1	TRBJ2-7
CASSSADIYGYTF	TGTGCCAGCAGCTCTGCGGACATTTATGGCTACACCTTC	many	NA	TRBV11-2	TRBJ1-2